This T cell receptor (beta chain) was retrieved from a study of blood T cell repertoires in COVID-19 (dated by TCRdb to about 2020). Study-wide context: Samples from collaborators originated in the United States, Italy and Spain and spanned both the acute and convalescent phases of COVID-19. The dataset comprised deeply sampled blood TCRbeta repertoires from subjects exposed to, actively infected with, or recovered from COVID-19. Where HLA class I and class II types were available, the types were taken from metadata supplied by the sample provider, not from assay-based typing. Samples were obtained from the ongoing ImmuneRACE study (first 160 participants) and from about 1,300 subjects provided by 6 global collaborators. Sample metadata almost always included a de-identified subject ID, COVID-19 status, age in years and sex. The material from the prospective study consisted of cDNA or gDNA derived from T cells, B-cell-depleted T cells, or PBMCs. A freely available public database, intended as a resource for researchers studying the immune response to SARS-CoV-2, is where the repertoires were released.

A remark on this clone: No antigen is known for it. Base quality data are lacking; no much larger clone is found one base away.

Collaborating institutions collected whole blood in K2EDTA tubes following their own protocols. Collaborator samples were shipped for TCRbeta analysis as frozen whole blood, isolated PBMCs, or DNA extracted from either sample type. Findings and caveats that apply to the study as a whole: How much clinical and demographic metadata was included differed by source and by participant, and the metadata was provided uncurated.

TCRbeta CDR3 regions were amplified from genomic DNA by means of the immunoSEQ Assay, a bias-controlled multiplex PCR. Regarding the original processing steps: Nucleated cell counts per sample were estimated from amplification of reference gene primers within the assay. To quantify the absolute abundance of each unique TCRbeta CDR3 rearrangement, sequence reads were collapsed and filtered. For each sample, productive Simpson clonality was calculated as the square root of Simpson's diversity index across productive rearrangements. Not all clones reach the TCRdb copy of this immuneACCESS table, which keeps in-frame sequences only. Checked studies attribute under half of the gap to unresolved V genes and leave the rest unexplained. V, J and clone size reflect that table, while D and trimming were determined from the DNA. The sample table contains around 190,000 clones; only one count was recorded for 85% to 90% of them. 1.5% to 2% of the sample comes from the top ten.

This TCR came from a young man with active or convalescent COVID-19. The sample consisted of peripheral blood.

The CDR3 region reads CASSSLTNSPLHF. The sequenced DNA: TGTGCCAGCAGTTCACTTACTAATTCACCCCTCCACTTT. This chain is built from TRBV2 and TRBJ1-6, with no D gene named confidently. The junction carries 8 bases between V and J, which are trimmed by 5 bases and 6 bases respectively. Via the germline V gene, CDR1 is SNHLY and CDR2 FYNNEI. The CDR3 goes from the cysteine to the phenylalanine over 13 residues. Of the read, only the CDR3 DNA is kept; its 39 bases are in frame from base 1.